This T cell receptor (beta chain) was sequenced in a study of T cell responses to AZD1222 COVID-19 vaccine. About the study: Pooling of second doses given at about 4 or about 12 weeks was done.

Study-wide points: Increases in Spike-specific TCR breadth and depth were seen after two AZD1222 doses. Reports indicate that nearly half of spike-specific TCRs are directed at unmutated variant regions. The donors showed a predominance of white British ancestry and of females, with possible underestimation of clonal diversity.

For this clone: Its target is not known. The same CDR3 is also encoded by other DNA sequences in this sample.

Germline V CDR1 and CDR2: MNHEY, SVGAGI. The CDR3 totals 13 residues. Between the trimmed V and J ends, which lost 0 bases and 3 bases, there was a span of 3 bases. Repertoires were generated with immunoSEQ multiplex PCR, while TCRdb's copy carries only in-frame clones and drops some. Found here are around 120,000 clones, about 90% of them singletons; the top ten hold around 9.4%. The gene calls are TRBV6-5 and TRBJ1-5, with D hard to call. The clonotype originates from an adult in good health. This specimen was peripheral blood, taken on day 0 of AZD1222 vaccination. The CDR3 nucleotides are TGTGCCAGCAGTTACTCAAACAATCAGCCCCAGCATTTT. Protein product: CASSYSNNQPQHF.